The 31 T cell receptor beta chains in this list originate from one sample, sequenced in a study of glioma-infiltrating T cells (dated by TCRdb to the mid-2010s). Reads for this sample came from an Illumina MiSeq. TCR alpha and beta CDR3 regions were amplified with the iRepertoire nested amplicon-rescue multiplex PCR (arm-PCR) platform from RNA. TCRdb trimmed the raw reads at Q25, called clones with MiXCR and kept productive beta chains. Rows are unified per CDR3 protein, each entry keeping the most common DNA and genes. This sample has 100,000 to 150,000 distinct CDR3 sequences in its table, and under 25% of those were observed once. The ten largest make up around 28% of the sample. Material for sequencing was glioma tissue, nonneoplastic brain tissue, or PBMCs (not recorded which). These receptors all stem from a human donor with low-grade glioma or glioblastoma, undergoing nonglioma brain surgery, or in good health (not recorded which).

This clonotype showed up many times. The J gene is TRBJ2-1, the V gene TRBV20-1; D not certain. Trimming took off 3 bases at V and 0 bases at J, with 15 bases between the two ends. The CDR3 has 16 amino acids. Germline lookup yields CDR1 DFQATT and CDR2 SNEGSKA (reference sequence). In nucleotides, the CDR3 is TGCAGTGCTAGGCAACCGGGCCGAAGCTCCTACAATGAGCAGTTCTTC. This encodes CSARQPGRSSYNEQFF.

The genes are TRBV7-6 and TRBJ1-5, with a tentative D call TRBD1 (5 bases). CDR1 and CDR2 (germline): SGHVS, FNYEAQ. V was shortened by 3 bases and J by 8 bases, with 14 bases between the two germline ends. This CDR3 spans 14 amino acids. The DNA for the CDR3 is TGTGCCAGCAGCTTTGGACCGGGGACGGAGCCCCAGCATTTT. Translation: CASSFGPGTEPQHF.

The V call is TRBV29-1, the J call TRBJ1-1, with 8 bases fitting TRBD1. The germline CDR1 and CDR2 sequences are SQVTM and ANQGSEA. J was trimmed by 0 bases and V by 3 bases; bases with no gene match: 3. This CDR3 is 14 amino acids long. The CDR3 DNA sequence: TGCAGCGTTGAGTCGGGACAGGTGAACACTGAAGCTTTCTTT. Its translation is CSVESGQVNTEAFF.

In this sample, this clonotype turned up many times. This chain uses TRBV2 with TRBJ1-1; D unresolved. The germline V gene has CDR1 SNHLY and CDR2 FYNNEI. Trimming stripped 5 bases from V and 1 base from J, with 11 bases between. The CDR3 is made up of 14 amino acids. Here the CDR3 reads CASSSQRANTEAFF. The CDR3, as DNA: TGTGCCAGCAGTTCACAGAGAGCGAACACTGAAGCTTTCTTT.

This clonotype showed up many times. This chain uses TRBV19 with TRBJ1-5, with D possibly matching TRBD1 (6 bases). The V gene's germline CDR1 is LNHDA and CDR2 SQIVND (reference sequence). Trimming removed 7 bases at V and 3 bases at J, with 22 bases between. The CDR3 extends over 17 amino acids. The CDR3 region is CASTSRGGTSINQPQHF. The CDR3 DNA sequence: TGTGCCAGTACCTCGAGAGGGGGGACATCTATCAATCAGCCCCAGCATTTT.

The sample holds a few counts of this clonotype. V gene TRBV4-2 combines with J gene TRBJ2-1, with TRBD1 as a possible D gene (6 bases). The V gene's germline CDR1 is LGHNA and CDR2 YNFKEQ. Trimming removed 0 bases at V and 9 bases at J, with 21 bases between. The CDR3 runs 17 residues. The CDR3 loop reads CASSQEESVLTGGEQFF. DNA of the CDR3: TGTGCCAGCAGCCAAGAAGAATCCGTCTTGACAGGCGGTGAGCAGTTCTTC.

This clonotype was seen only a few times. V is TRBV10-1 and J is TRBJ1-1; no firm D call. The V gene's germline CDR1 is WNHNN and CDR2 SYGVQD (reference sequence). V lost 6 bases, J lost 1 base, and 9 bases lay in between. The CDR3 extends over 13 amino acids. The CDR3 loop is CASRMSKNTEAFF. In nucleotides, the CDR3 is TGCGCCAGCAGGATGTCTAAGAACACTGAAGCTTTCTTT.

As regards this clonotype: Germline is not matched at one junction end, which may reflect a read error. This chain connects TRBV6-2 or TRBV6-3 to TRBJ2-4, with D possibly TRBD2 on 5 matching bases. CDR1 MNHEY and CDR2 SVGEGT come from the germline V gene. The CDR3 consists of 15 residues. The CDR3 is CPSSEGDLAKNIQYF. The CDR3 DNA is TGTCCCAGCTCCGAGGGCGACCTAGCCAAAAACATTCAGTACTTC.

This clonotype has just a few counts. The CDR3 DNA reads TGTGCCAGCAGCTTAATGTCCGGCACAACCCAGCATTTT. Its translation is CASSLMSGTTQHF. The rearrangement joins TRBV7-2 to TRBJ1-5, with no clear D. Germline values: CDR1 SGHTA, CDR2 FQGNSA. The V end was cut by 2 bases, the J end by 11 bases, with 13 bases between. This CDR3 contains 13 residues.

This clonotype was seen at least ten times. V and J are TRBV6-1 and TRBJ2-3, with 9 bases aligning to TRBD2. V lost 6 bases, J lost 5 bases, and 15 bases stayed unmatched. CDR3 length: 17 amino acids. Germline CDR1 is MNHNS and CDR2 is SASEGT. CDR3 sequence: CASSPLPRGGQVDTQYF. Written as DNA, the CDR3 is TGTGCCAGCAGCCCTCTACCGCGGGGGGGCCAGGTAGATACGCAGTATTTT.

This clonotype was observed many times. The gene calls are TRBV6-1 and TRBJ2-7, with D possibly TRBD2 on 6 matching bases. The CDR3 runs to 13 residues. The V and J ends lost 6 bases and 0 bases respectively, with 9 bases between them. Germline V CDR1 and CDR2: MNHNS, SASEGT. CDR3: CASRLAYSYEQYV. Written as DNA, the CDR3 is TGTGCCAGCAGACTAGCCTACTCCTACGAGCAGTACGTC.

With regard to this clonotype: The junction differs from germline at one of its ends, possibly a read error. This chain links TRBV27 with TRBJ2-1, with unresolved D. In germline, CDR1 is MNHEY, CDR2 SMNVEV (reference sequence). This CDR3 contains 14 residues. The CDR3 DNA follows: TGTGCCGGCAGACCCAACCGGTACAGTCTTGAGCAGTTCTTC. Its protein product is CAGRPNRYSLEQFF.

This clonotype was counted at least ten times. The V gene is TRBV27, the J gene TRBJ2-1; D not certain. This CDR3 contains 16 residues. V dropped 5 bases and J dropped 3 bases, with 17 bases sitting between them. Germline assignment: CDR1 MNHEY and CDR2 SMNVEV (reference sequence). CDR3: CASSQSLRPRYNEQFF. For the CDR3, the DNA is TGTGCCAGCAGTCAATCTCTCCGGCCACGCTACAATGAGCAGTTCTTC.

In its sample, this clonotype was seen many times. This sequence joins TRBV6-2 or TRBV6-3 and TRBJ2-1, with D perhaps matching TRBD1 (6 bases). This CDR3 has 17 amino acids. From germline, CDR1 is MNHEY and CDR2 SVGEGT. Trimming cost V 2 bases and J 8 bases, with 22 bases left between them. Here the CDR3 reads CASSYEDRSPPMDEQFF. The CDR3 DNA is TGTGCCAGCAGTTACGAAGACAGGTCTCCCCCTATGGATGAGCAGTTCTTC.

Worth noting for this clonotype: The conserved closing phenylalanine or tryptophan is absent in this CDR3, likely reflecting a read error. The J gene is TRBJ2-1, the V gene TRBV15, with 9 bases aligning to TRBD2. This CDR3 is 16 amino acids long. Per germline, CDR1 LNHNV and CDR2 YYDKDF (reference sequence). CDR3 protein: CATSRAPSGVGNGQFL. The CDR3 bases are TGTGCCACCAGCAGAGCTCCTAGCGGGGTTGGGAATGGGCAGTTCCTC.

The chain carries TRBV20-1 and TRBJ2-5; D unresolved. Germline assignment: CDR1 DFQATT and CDR2 SNEGSKA (reference sequence). V lost 1 base, J lost 3 bases, and 3 bases lay in between. The CDR3 contains 11 residues. CDR3 nucleotide sequence: TGCAGTGCTAGAGGGAAAGAGACCCAGTACTTC. Its translation is CSARGKETQYF.

This clonotype was counted ten times or more. The rearrangement links TRBV20-1 to TRBJ2-3; D ambiguous. The germline V gene encodes CDR1 DFQATT and CDR2 SNEGSKA (reference sequence). Between the trimmed V and J ends, which lost 4 bases and 6 bases, there was a span of 5 bases. The CDR3 runs to 10 residues. CDR3 coding DNA: TGCAGTGCTAAGGAGGATACGCAGTATTTT. Translated: CSAKEDTQYF.

Many counts were recorded for this clonotype. The rearrangement links TRBV6-1 to TRBJ2-2, with D unresolved. CDR1 is MNHNS, CDR2 SASEGT, per germline. Between the trimmed V and J ends, which lost 5 bases and 2 bases, there was a span of 15 bases. The CDR3 contains 16 residues. CDR3 bases: TGTGCCAGCAGTTCAAGGAACACAGCTAACACCGGGGAGCTGTTTTTT. It specifies CASSSRNTANTGELFF.

This chain joins TRBV12-3 or TRBV12-4 and TRBJ1-2; 10 positions match TRBD1. The CDR3 length is 14 residues. Trimming took 5 bases from V and 5 from J; bases not matched to a gene: 5. CDR3 DNA sequence: TGTGCCAGCAGTCTAGGGACAGGGGTTTATGGCTACACCTTC. Translating gives CASSLGTGVYGYTF.

Only a few counts were recorded for this clonotype. V and J are TRBV24-1 and TRBJ1-2; D is undetermined. The CDR3 extends over 16 amino acids. V dropped 5 bases and J dropped 4 bases, with 19 bases sitting between them. CDR1 is KGHDR, CDR2 SFDVKD, per germline. The CDR3 DNA reads TGTGCCACCAGTGCCGCTTCCCCGGGTAACGCCTATGGCTACACCTTC. Protein sequence: CATSAASPGNAYGYTF.

This clonotype was detected a few times. The chain employs TRBV19 and TRBJ1-2; D ambiguous. This CDR3 is built from 14 residues. Trimming cost V 3 bases and J 2 bases, with 10 bases left between them. CDR1 is LNHDA, CDR2 SQIVND, per germline (reference sequence). The CDR3 sequence is CASSIRQENYGYTF. CDR3 nucleotides: TGTGCCAGTAGTATTCGTCAGGAAAACTATGGCTACACCTTC.

In this sample, this clonotype turned up a few times. The genes are TRBV7-2 and TRBJ2-4; tentative D call: TRBD2 (6 bases). Germline V gene data show CDR1 as SGHTA and CDR2 as FQGNSA. The V and J ends lost 7 bases and 8 bases respectively, with 15 bases between them. The CDR3 has 13 amino acids. The CDR3 coding sequence is TGTGCCAGCACCAGACTTTGGGGGGACATTCAGTACTTC. Amino acids: CASTRLWGDIQYF.

This chain uses TRBV10-3 with TRBJ2-3, with 10 bases identical to TRBD2. Trimming took 10 bases from V and 2 from J; bases not matched to a gene: 6. The CDR3 consists of 14 residues. Looked up from germline, CDR1 is ENHRY and CDR2 is SYGVKD. The CDR3 region is CATLSGGPTDTQYF. CDR3 in DNA: TGTGCCACACTTAGCGGGGGGCCCACAGATACGCAGTATTTT.

This clonotype was observed a handful of times. The chain uses TRBV7-2 and TRBJ2-3, with D perhaps TRBD1 or TRBD2 (7 bases each). The CDR3 consists of 15 residues. CDR1 SGHTA and CDR2 FQGNSA come from the germline V gene. Between the trimmed V and J ends, which lost 7 bases and 0 bases, there was a span of 14 bases. The CDR3 sequence is CASTQGGGSTDTQYF. CDR3 nucleotide sequence: TGTGCCAGCACCCAGGGGGGGGGTAGCACAGATACGCAGTATTTT.

The chain combines TRBV10-3 with TRBJ2-1; TRBD2 aligns across 10 bases. The CDR3 has 14 residues. Germline V lookup: CDR1 ENHRY, CDR2 SYGVKD. The J segment lost 7 bases and the V segment lost 8 bases, leaving 8 bases of the junction unmatched. CDR3 nucleotide sequence: TGTGCCATCGGATCTAGCGGGGGCCAGAATGAGCAGTTCTTC. Translated: CAIGSSGGQNEQFF.

The chain recombines TRBV4-2 with TRBJ1-1; 8 bases match TRBD1. CDR1 and CDR2 from the germline V gene are LGHNA and YNFKEQ. The CDR3 covers 16 residues. V lost 7 bases, J lost 2 bases, and 12 bases stayed unmatched. CDR3 loop: CASNPRDRGGNTEAFF. CDR3 nucleotide sequence: TGTGCCAGCAACCCCCGAGACAGGGGTGGCAACACTGAAGCTTTCTTT.

The sample holds a few counts of this clonotype. V is TRBV6-1 and J is TRBJ2-5; D is undetermined. The CDR3 extends over 13 amino acids. Trimming pared 8 bases from V and 2 bases from J, leaving 12 bases between. In germline, CDR1 is MNHNS, CDR2 SASEGT. CDR3 bases: TGTGCCAGCGTCAACTGGCAGCAAGAGACCCAGTACTTC. Its translation: CASVNWQQETQYF.

This clonotype showed up just a few times. This rearrangement joins TRBV3-1 to TRBJ1-4, with 9 bases fitting TRBD1. Germline CDR1 reads LGHDT; CDR2 reads YNNKEL (reference sequence). The length of the CDR3 is 13 residues. V was clipped by 1 base and J by 12 bases; unmatched bases: 3. As DNA, the CDR3 is TGTGCCAGCAGCCAAGGGACAGGGGATCAACTGTTTTTT. It encodes CASSQGTGDQLFF.

The chain has TRBV28 and TRBJ2-3, with D perhaps matching TRBD2 (7 bases). CDR1 and CDR2 from the germline V gene are MDHEN and SYDVKM. V dropped 5 bases and J dropped 2 bases, with 11 bases sitting between them. The CDR3 contains 14 residues. The CDR3 sequence is CASSLGGVTDTQYF. The CDR3 coding sequence is TGTGCCAGCAGTCTAGGGGGGGTCACAGATACGCAGTATTTT.

This clonotype was detected many times. CDR3 sequence (DNA): TGTGCCAGCAGTCTAGCGGGGAGATACACAGATACGCAGTATTTT. The encoded protein is CASSLAGRYTDTQYF. The chain has TRBV6-1 and TRBJ2-3; 9 positions agree with TRBD2. This CDR3 contains 15 residues. Unmatched junction bases numbered 5, after V lost 5 bases and J lost 2 bases. Germline V gene lookup returns CDR1 MNHNS and CDR2 SASEGT.

A note on this clonotype: A much more abundant neighbour one base away suggests this may be a read error. The V gene is TRBV28, the J gene TRBJ1-2, with 10 bases that match TRBD1. This CDR3 spans 14 amino acids. V dropped 5 bases and J dropped 8; count of bases not matched to a gene: 8. Germline assignment: CDR1 MDHEN and CDR2 SYDVKM. The CDR3: CASSPWTGGGGYTF. In DNA, the CDR3 is TGTGCCAGCAGTCCTTGGACAGGGGGGGGCGGCTACACCTTC.